Each of the 12 T cell receptor beta chains below was sequenced from the same sample in a study of T cell responses to AZD1222 COVID-19 vaccine. Sequencing used immunoSEQ multiplex PCR; TCRdb keeps in-frame clones, though not all of them. The sample has approximately 200,000 clones; about 90% are singletons. Sequenced material: peripheral blood, taken on day 0 of AZD1222 vaccination. These receptors originate from an adult in good health.

This sequence joins TRBV11-2 and TRBJ2-7; TRBD2 might be the D (6 bases). There are 14 residues in the CDR3. Trimming took 5 bases from V and 3 from J, leaving 14 bases between them. Per germline, CDR1 SGHAT and CDR2 FQNNGV. The CDR3 sequence is CASSAGLRLYEQYF. In DNA, the CDR3 is TGTGCCAGCAGCGCGGGACTTCGACTCTACGAGCAGTACTTC.

This sequence joins TRBV2 and TRBJ1-1; TRBD1 might be the D (5 bases). CDR3 size: 15 residues. Germline loops: CDR1 SNHLY, CDR2 FYNNEI. Trimming took 5 bases from V and 1 from J, leaving 14 bases between them. CDR3 in DNA: TGTGCCAGCAGTTTGGGGAGCCAGGGGAACACTGAAGCTTTCTTT. It specifies CASSLGSQGNTEAFF.

The table lists this clone with a count of one. This chain links TRBV5-8 with TRBJ1-3, with D maybe TRBD1 (6 bases). V was shortened by 4 bases and J by 0 bases, with 8 bases between the two germline ends. Germline V gives CDR1 SGHTS, CDR2 YDEGEE. The CDR3 is 14 amino acids. The CDR3 loop reads CASSTRGSGNTIYF. In DNA, the CDR3 is TGTGCCAGCAGCACCAGGGGCTCTGGAAACACCATATATTTT.

The rearrangement joins TRBV5-5 to TRBJ1-3; D is undetermined. V lost 0 bases and J 4 bases, leaving 5 bases between the germline ends. The CDR3 runs 13 residues. Germline-derived CDR1 and CDR2 are SGHKS and YYEKEE (reference sequence). CDR3 protein: CASSLAEGNTIYF. For the CDR3, the DNA is TGTGCCAGCAGCTTGGCCGAAGGAAACACCATATATTTT.

The chain uses TRBV9 and TRBJ2-7; D may be TRBD1 or TRBD2 (5 bases each). This CDR3 is 14 amino acids long. Germline CDR1 and CDR2: SGDLS and YYNGEE. Between the trimmed V and J ends, which lost 1 base and 4 bases, there was a span of 12 bases. The CDR3 bases are TGTGCCAGCAGCGTAATAGCCTGGGGGTACGAGCAGTACTTC. Translated: CASSVIAWGYEQYF.

This clone has only one observation. The chain couples TRBV4-3 to TRBJ2-2; perhaps TRBD2 as D (6 bases). The CDR3 is 15 amino acids. Trimming left V 5 bases short and J 4 bases short, with 14 bases between. Germline V gene sequence: CDR1 LGHNA, CDR2 YSLEER. This CDR3 reads CASSWGRRSTGELFF. The CDR3 DNA follows: TGCGCCAGCAGCTGGGGGAGGAGAAGCACCGGGGAGCTGTTTTTT.

This rearrangement joins TRBV15 to TRBJ2-4; TRBD2 agrees at 8 bases. Germline V gene sequence: CDR1 LNHNV, CDR2 YYDKDF (reference sequence). The CDR3 is 17 amino acids. Unmatched junction bases numbered 11, after V lost 6 bases and J lost 1 base. CDR3 coding DNA: TGTGCCACCAGACTAGCGGAATCTAGGAGGGCCAAAAACATTCAGTACTTC. It codes for CATRLAESRRAKNIQYF.

This rearrangement joins TRBV15 to TRBJ2-1; 11 bases agree with TRBD2. From germline, CDR1 is LNHNV and CDR2 YYDKDF (reference sequence). The ends lost 0 bases at V and 10 bases at J; junction bases unmatched: 8. The CDR3 is made up of 16 amino acids. Here the CDR3 reads CATSRDGGLAVVEQFF. CDR3 in DNA: TGTGCCACCAGCAGAGATGGGGGACTAGCGGTAGTAGAGCAGTTCTTC.

The chain uses TRBV9 and TRBJ2-1, with TRBD1 matching 7 bases. Germline loops: CDR1 SGDLS, CDR2 YYNGEE. The CDR3 is 15 amino acids. V lost 0 bases to trimming and J lost 6 bases; unmatched junction nucleotides: 6. The CDR3, as DNA: TGTGCCAGCAGCGTAGGAGGGGGCGAACTCAATGAGCAGTTCTTC. This sequence encodes CASSVGGGELNEQFF.

V is TRBV30 and J is TRBJ2-3, with 9 positions matching TRBD1. Germline V gene sequence: CDR1 GTSNPN, CDR2 SVGIG (reference sequence). After removal of 4 bases from V and 4 bases from J, the junction contained 15 bases not matched to a gene. The CDR3 has 17 amino acids. The CDR3 DNA sequence: TGTGCCTGGACCCGAGCACCGGGACAGGGAGTAGCAGATACGCAGTATTTT. It codes for CAWTRAPGQGVADTQYF.

V gene TRBV5-1 combines with J gene TRBJ1-1, with D possibly being TRBD1 (6 bases). V lost 4 bases to trimming and J lost 5 bases, with 18 bases between them. Looked up from germline, CDR1 is SGHRS and CDR2 is YFSETQ. The CDR3 runs to 15 residues. CDR3 DNA: TGCGCCAGCAGCCCTGTGATGGGGGCGCGAACTGAAGCTTTCTTT. Residues: CASSPVMGARTEAFF.

The V gene is TRBV10-3, the J gene TRBJ2-7, with D unresolved. Germline assignment: CDR1 ENHRY and CDR2 SYGVKD. The CDR3 has 12 amino acids. V gave up 6 bases and J gave up 4 bases, with 10 bases separating them. The CDR3 region has the DNA TGTGCCATCAGCCTCAGAACTTACGAGCAGTACTTC. It translates to CAISLRTYEQYF.